This T cell receptor beta chain was recorded in a study of cytomegalovirus exposure and HLA in healthy donors. Study findings and constraints: After further analysis at a later stage, roughly 16,000 TCR beta sequences were associated with HLA alleles at 0.05 false discovery rate. Highly shared variants forming one cluster were likely a sequencing artifact.

On this clone: The antigen is not known.

CDR3 size: 15 residues. The ends lost 6 bases at V and 0 bases at J; junction bases unmatched: 7. Looked up from germline, CDR1 is KGHSH and CDR2 is LQKENI. PCR used 60 Vbeta primers and 13 Jbeta primers. Sequencing used immunoSEQ multiplex PCR; TCRdb keeps in-frame clones, though not all of them. The table records some 140,000 clones, about 83% of them present only once. The sequence was obtained from a woman aged 40 to 50 in good health and CMV-seronegative. The sequenced sample consisted of PBMCs. V gene TRBV18 combines with J gene TRBJ2-5, with 7 bases fitting TRBD2. CDR3 sequence reads: CASSTGGLDQETQYF. The CDR3 DNA reads TGTGCCAGCTCGACGGGGGGACTGGACCAAGAGACCCAGTACTTC.